The next 31 T cell receptor beta chains were all read from a single sample in a study of cytomegalovirus exposure and HLA in healthy donors. 60 Vbeta and 13 Jbeta primers were used in PCR. Libraries were prepared by immunoSEQ multiplex PCR; TCRdb keeps only in-frame clonotypes and omits some of them. Of approximately 190,000 clones listed, around 75% were seen once; the top ten hold approximately 6%. Material: PBMCs. The origin of the receptors is a young woman in good health and CMV-seropositive.

V and J are TRBV15 and TRBJ1-5; 7 nucleotides agree with TRBD1. In germline, CDR1 is LNHNV, CDR2 YYDKDF (reference sequence). Trimming removed 0 bases from V and 2 bases from J; junction bases left unmatched: 4. The CDR3 covers 16 residues. CDR3 protein: CATSREGDRGNQPQHF. The CDR3 bases are TGTGCCACCAGCAGAGAGGGTGACAGGGGCAATCAGCCCCAGCATTTT.

Concerning this clone: At one of its ends the junction is not consistent with the germline gene, which may arise from a read error. This chain uses TRBV9 with TRBJ1-2; D might be TRBD1 (6 bases). From germline, CDR1 is SGDLS and CDR2 YYNGEE. CDR3 size: 13 residues. The CDR3 reads CTSSPRTENGYTF. CDR3 nucleotides: TGTACCAGCAGCCCCCGGACAGAAAATGGCTACACCTTC.

The chain employs TRBV6-6 and TRBJ2-5, with a weak D call TRBD1 (5 bases). TRBJ2-7 explains the end of the DNA better; the J call may be wrong. CDR1 MNHNY and CDR2 SVGAGI come from the germline V gene (reference sequence). This CDR3 has 15 amino acids. CDR3 sequence reads: CASRLTSTVLDEQYF. The DNA for the CDR3 is TGTGCCAGCAGACTTACCTCGACAGTTTTGGACGAGCAGTACTTC.

This clone was counted only a few times. The gene calls are TRBV19 and TRBJ2-1; TRBD2 matches at 11 bases. The CDR3 covers 15 residues. The germline V gene encodes CDR1 LNHDA and CDR2 SQIVND (reference sequence). Trimming at V came to 6 bases and at J to 3 bases, leaving 4 bases not matched to a gene. The CDR3 nucleotides read TGTGCCAGTAGGCAACTAGCGGGAGACTACAATGAGCAGTTCTTC. This codes for CASRQLAGDYNEQFF.

The chain links TRBV19 to TRBJ2-1; 10 bases are shared with TRBD2. This CDR3 spans 13 amino acids. J lost 7 bases, V lost 5 bases, and 2 bases had no gene match. Germline V gene data show CDR1 as LNHDA and CDR2 as SQIVND (reference sequence). The CDR3 DNA reads as TGTGCCAGTAGTGGACTAGCGGCAAATGAGCAGTTCTTC. It yields the protein CASSGLAANEQFF. Looking up the rest from reference TRBV19 and TRBJ2-1 gives the full variable domain: DGGITQSPKYLFRKEGQNVTLSCEQNLNHDAMYWYRQDPGQGLRLIYYSQIVNDFQKGDIAEGYSVSREKKESFPLTVTSAQKNPTAFYLCASSGLAANEQFFGPGTRLTVL.

This chain links TRBV5-1 with TRBJ2-7; TRBD2 might be the D (5 bases). The CDR3 runs 15 residues. The ends were cut back, 2 bases at V and 5 bases at J, with 17 bases in the middle. Germline V CDR1 and CDR2: SGHRS, YFSETQ. Here the CDR3 reads CASSLRLDLSHEQYF. The CDR3 coding sequence is TGCGCCAGCAGCTTACGGTTGGACTTGTCCCACGAGCAGTACTTC.

This sequence joins TRBV28 and TRBJ1-1; 7 nucleotides line up with TRBD1. V was pared by 6 bases and J by 6 bases, with 4 bases of the junction left unmatched. The CDR3 contains 12 residues. Germline V gene sequence: CDR1 MDHEN, CDR2 SYDVKM. This chain's CDR3 is CASRIQGAEAFF. The CDR3 DNA sequence: TGTGCCAGCAGGATCCAGGGGGCTGAAGCTTTCTTT.

The chain couples TRBV14 to TRBJ2-1; D is ambiguous. V lost 4 bases and J 4 bases, leaving 14 bases between the germline ends. This CDR3 contains 15 residues. Germline loops: CDR1 SGHDN, CDR2 FVKESK. DNA of the CDR3: TGTGCCAGCAGCCCCGGTATGTCCTCTTACAATGAGCAGTTCTTC. Translation: CASSPGMSSYNEQFF.

Worth noting for this clone: This same CDR3 is encoded by further DNA sequences in the sample. The chain combines TRBV18 with TRBJ2-3; a possible D gene is TRBD2 (6 bases). The germline V and J ends were trimmed by 2 bases and 2 bases, with 8 bases remaining between them. The CDR3 has 14 residues. Germline CDR1 is KGHSH and CDR2 is LQKENI. The CDR3 region has the DNA TGTGCCAGCTCACCAGCGGGAAACACAGATACGCAGTATTTT. Translated, it gives CASSPAGNTDTQYF.

The chain joins TRBV5-1 to TRBJ1-2, with no clear D. The CDR3 spans 14 residues. In germline, CDR1 is SGHRS, CDR2 YFSETQ. V was shortened by 2 bases and J by 7 bases, with 15 bases between the two germline ends. The CDR3 loop is CASSLNSGVGGYTF. DNA of the CDR3: TGCGCCAGCAGCTTAAACTCCGGGGTGGGTGGCTACACCTTC.

This chain links TRBV10-3 with TRBJ2-3; TRBD2 matches 12 bases. Germline V gene data show CDR1 as ENHRY and CDR2 as SYGVKD. The CDR3 extends over 14 amino acids. The V gene end was trimmed by 7 bases and the J gene end by 7 bases; junction bases not matched to a gene: 6. CDR3 in amino acids: CAIMTSGSSHTQYF. CDR3 in DNA: TGTGCCATCATGACTAGCGGGAGTTCACATACGCAGTATTTT.

The chain employs TRBV10-3 and TRBJ2-2; 7 nucleotides match TRBD2. Germline assignment: CDR1 ENHRY and CDR2 SYGVKD. CDR3 length: 15 amino acids. V gave up 4 bases and J gave up 3 bases; unmatched junction bases: 5. The CDR3 DNA reads as TGTGCCATCAGTGCCGGGACTACGGACACCGGGGAGCTGTTTTTT. The encoded protein is CAISAGTTDTGELFF.

This chain joins TRBV28 and TRBJ2-5; tentatively, D is TRBD2 (6 bases). In germline, CDR1 is MDHEN, CDR2 SYDVKM. CDR3 length: 18 amino acids. The V and J ends lost 2 bases and 5 bases respectively, with 24 bases between them. The CDR3 coding sequence is TGTGCCAGCAGTTTACTAGGGCGGGGCACTGGCCGGGGCGAGACCCAGTACTTC. It yields the protein CASSLLGRGTGRGETQYF.

This CDR3 reads CASSQVLREYGYTF. CDR3 bases: TGCGCCAGCAGCCAAGTTTTACGAGAATATGGCTACACCTTC. The rearrangement uses TRBV4-1 and TRBJ1-2; D is unclear. This CDR3 is built from 14 residues. Germline assignment: CDR1 MGHRA and CDR2 YSYEKL. V was pared by 1 base and J by 5 bases, with 11 bases between.

The chain couples TRBV27 to TRBJ2-7, with 7 bases that match TRBD1. V was clipped by 5 bases and J by 2 bases; unmatched bases: 6. The CDR3 is made up of 14 amino acids. Germline CDR1 MNHEY, CDR2 SMNVEV (reference sequence). In DNA, the CDR3 is TGTGCCAGCAGTCGCCAGGGGGTCCCCTACGAGCAGTACTTC. It translates to CASSRQGVPYEQYF.

This clone appeared a few times. V usage is TRBV5-1 and J usage is TRBJ2-1; weak D call: TRBD2 (6 bases). The V and J ends lost 4 bases and 8 bases respectively, with 22 bases between them. The CDR3 loop spans 16 amino acids. CDR1 and CDR2 (germline): SGHRS, YFSETQ. CDR3 in DNA: TGCGCCAGCAGCGCGGGGACCGATCTGCCCGGCGATGAGCAGTTCTTC. Its protein is CASSAGTDLPGDEQFF.

The sample holds a few counts of this clone. CDR3 protein: CASSLFTGTSVSYEQYF. CDR3 bases: TGTGCCAGCAGTTTGTTCACTGGGACTAGCGTCTCCTACGAGCAGTACTTC. This chain links TRBV28 with TRBJ2-7, with 10 bases lining up with TRBD2. CDR1 MDHEN and CDR2 SYDVKM come from the germline V gene. Losses at the gene ends were 3 bases for V and 0 bases for J; bases not matched to a gene: 8. The length of the CDR3 is 17 residues.

J is TRBJ1-1 and V is TRBV10-2, with unresolved D. This CDR3 region has 13 residues. Germline CDR1 is WSHSY and CDR2 is SAAADI. Trimming removed 10 bases at V and 4 bases at J, with 16 bases between. CDR3 amino acids: CATGGRGTTEAFF. CDR3 coding DNA: TGCGCCACCGGCGGCCGGGGTACCACTGAAGCTTTCTTT.

In its sample, this clone was seen a few times. The chain carries TRBV6-1 and TRBJ1-5; the D is unclear. The CDR3 contains 13 residues. Germline assignment: CDR1 MNHNS and CDR2 SASEGT. V dropped 0 bases and J dropped 8 bases, with 8 bases sitting between them. CDR3 sequence reads: CASSEAASEPQHF. Here the CDR3 DNA reads TGTGCCAGCAGTGAAGCGGCCTCTGAGCCCCAGCATTTT.

This rearrangement joins TRBV9 to TRBJ2-2, with D perhaps matching TRBD1 (5 bases). The CDR3 loop spans 15 amino acids. Germline CDR1 and CDR2: SGDLS and YYNGEE. The V and J ends lost 3 bases and 4 bases respectively, with 13 bases between them. DNA of the CDR3: TGTGCCAGCAGCGAACAGGTTGGACGCACCGGGGAGCTGTTTTTT. This codes for CASSEQVGRTGELFF. The variable domain in full, with the rest retrieved from reference TRBV9 and TRBJ2-2, is DSGVTQTPKHLITATGQRVTLRCSPRSGDLSVYWYQQSLDQGLQFLIQYYNGEERAKGNILERFSAQQFPDLHSELNLSSLELGDSALYFCASSEQVGRTGELFFGEGSRLTVL.

The chain recombines TRBV28 with TRBJ2-6; D is possibly TRBD1 (6 bases). Trimming stripped 3 bases from V and 3 bases from J, with 12 bases between. This CDR3 has 16 residues. The germline V gene has CDR1 MDHEN and CDR2 SYDVKM. Here the CDR3 DNA reads TGTGCCAGCAGTTTGGCTACAGGGAATGGGGCCAACGTCCTGACTTTC. Translated: CASSLATGNGANVLTF. The entire variable domain, with the rest obtained from reference TRBV28 and TRBJ2-6, is as follows: DVKVTQSSRYLVKRTGEKVFLECVQDMDHENMFWYRQDPGLGLRLIYFSYDVKMKEKGDIPEGYSVSREKKERFSLILESASTNQTSMYLCASSLATGNGANVLTFGAGSRLTVL.

V usage is TRBV4-2 and J usage is TRBJ2-1, with 8 bases aligning to TRBD2. After removal of 1 base from V and 4 bases from J, the junction contained 9 bases not matched to a gene. The CDR3 covers 17 residues. Germline V lookup: CDR1 LGHNA, CDR2 YNFKEQ. The CDR3 reads CASSQGLSAGGYNEQFF. The CDR3 DNA follows: TGTGCCAGCAGCCAAGGCTTGTCGGCGGGGGGTTACAATGAGCAGTTCTTC.

This chain links TRBV7-8 with TRBJ2-3; TRBD1 is a possible D gene (6 bases). Trimming stripped 2 bases from V and 1 base from J, with 13 bases between. This CDR3 has 16 amino acids. Germline CDR1 reads SGHVS; CDR2 reads FQNEAQ. CDR3 residues: CASSLREGDRTDTQYF. The CDR3 DNA reads TGTGCCAGCAGCTTAAGAGAGGGGGACCGCACAGATACGCAGTATTTT.

The gene calls are TRBV6-6 and TRBJ2-4; the D gene is possibly TRBD1 (6 bases). The germline V gene encodes CDR1 MNHNY and CDR2 SVGAGI (reference sequence). This CDR3 region has 15 residues. Between the trimmed V and J ends, which lost 2 bases and 6 bases, there was a span of 14 bases. The DNA for the CDR3 is TGTGCCAGCAGTTACCCCACAGGGCCCGGAAACATTCAGTACTTC. Its translation: CASSYPTGPGNIQYF.

The chain carries TRBV10-2 and TRBJ1-1; D unclear. Germline loops: CDR1 WSHSY, CDR2 SAAADI. Trimming took 10 bases from V and 3 from J, leaving 6 bases between them. This CDR3 has 10 residues. The CDR3 bases are TGCGCCACCTTTTACACTGAAGCTTTCTTT. It is translated as CATFYTEAFF.

The chain links TRBV15 to TRBJ2-3; possibly TRBD2 for D (6 bases). In germline, CDR1 is LNHNV, CDR2 YYDKDF (reference sequence). This CDR3 is 17 amino acids long. V was pared by 1 base and J by 1 base, with 15 bases between. CDR3 region: CATSRVFLSGRTDTQYF. In DNA, the CDR3 is TGTGCCACCAGCAGAGTTTTCCTGAGCGGGCGCACAGATACGCAGTATTTT.

DNA of the CDR3: TGTGCCAGCACCCTTACTGGGGGACTCAATCAGCCCCAGCATTTT. Its protein is CASTLTGGLNQPQHF. J is TRBJ1-5 and V is TRBV27; TRBD1 might be the D (5 bases). The length of the CDR3 is 15 residues. CDR1 and CDR2 (germline): MNHEY, SMNVEV (reference sequence). V was clipped by 7 bases and J by 3 bases, with 16 bases between them.

The chain joins TRBV5-1 to TRBJ1-1; no definite D call. The CDR3 runs to 13 residues. Germline CDR1 SGHRS, CDR2 YFSETQ. V lost 2 bases, J lost 2 bases, and 7 bases lay in between. CDR3 amino acids: CASSFQDNTEAFF. The CDR3 DNA reads as TGCGCCAGCAGCTTCCAGGATAACACTGAAGCTTTCTTT.

This chain connects TRBV7-8 to TRBJ1-1, with D hard to call. The V gene's germline CDR1 is SGHVS and CDR2 FQNEAQ. The CDR3 covers 13 residues. Between the trimmed V and J ends, which lost 1 base and 6 bases, there was a span of 9 bases. The CDR3 spells CASSLVNSPEAFF. In nucleotides, the CDR3 is TGTGCCAGCAGCTTAGTCAACAGCCCTGAAGCTTTCTTT.

The rearrangement uses TRBV7-9 and TRBJ2-3; TRBD1 matches at 10 bases. Looked up from germline, CDR1 is SEHNR and CDR2 is FQNEAQ (reference sequence). The CDR3 extends over 18 amino acids. V was pared by 5 bases and J by 1 base, with 12 bases of the junction left unmatched. Here the CDR3 reads CASSARQGATIGTDTQYF. The DNA of the CDR3 is TGTGCCAGCAGCGCAAGACAGGGGGCGACTATCGGCACAGATACGCAGTATTTT. Looking up the rest from reference TRBV7-9 and TRBJ2-3 gives the full variable domain: DTGVSQNPRHKITKRGQNVTFRCDPISEHNRLYWYRQTLGQGPEFLTYFQNEAQLEKSRLLSDRFSAERPKGSFSTLEIQRTEQGDSAMYLCASSARQGATIGTDTQYFGPGTRLTVL.

The chain has TRBV7-6 and TRBJ2-7; 7 nucleotides agree with TRBD1. The CDR3 totals 15 residues. Germline CDR1 SGHVS, CDR2 FNYEAQ. V was pared by 4 bases and J by 3 bases, with 9 bases of the junction left unmatched. The CDR3: CASSSAQGVFYEQYF. CDR3 DNA: TGTGCCAGCAGCTCCGCCCAGGGGGTGTTCTACGAGCAGTACTTC.